This T cell receptor (beta chain) was sequenced for a study of vaccination and CD4 T cells after COVID-19. In the study overall: Six males and four females constituted the convalescent cohort, two of whom were Hispanic. The post-COVID samples were taken a median roughly 100 days after diagnosis, anywhere from 35 to 161. Overall study findings and caveats: The median count of SARS-CoV-2-reactive clonotypes rose from approximately 21 to 40, not significantly.

Treatment denoted: roughly 10-day PBMC culture with coronavirus spike peptide pools or control peptides (ViraFEST assay). This clonotype has only a few counts. Its antigen is not known. Cultured CD4+ T cell DNA was sequenced using the Oncomine TCR Beta short-read assay. From CD4+ T cells that had been cultured, genomic DNA was extracted. Each CDR3 protein is one row after TCRdb ran MiXCR on the PCR reads. The table shows some 21,000 distinct CDR3 sequences, with less than 50% occurring only once. This CDR3 has 19 amino acids. Germline V lookup: CDR1 SGHVS, CDR2 FQNEAQ. Trimming cost V 4 bases and J 5 bases; bases outside gene matches: 19.

This TCR was sampled from a human donor with COVID-19. The chain employs TRBV7-8 and TRBJ1-4; 7 bases are a match to TRBD1. Material: cultured CD4+ T cells from blood. CDR3 region: CASSSTNRGVMRWNEKLFF. The CDR3 DNA follows: TGTGCCAGCAGCTCAACCAACAGGGGTGTGATGAGGTGGAATGAAAAACTGTTTTTT.